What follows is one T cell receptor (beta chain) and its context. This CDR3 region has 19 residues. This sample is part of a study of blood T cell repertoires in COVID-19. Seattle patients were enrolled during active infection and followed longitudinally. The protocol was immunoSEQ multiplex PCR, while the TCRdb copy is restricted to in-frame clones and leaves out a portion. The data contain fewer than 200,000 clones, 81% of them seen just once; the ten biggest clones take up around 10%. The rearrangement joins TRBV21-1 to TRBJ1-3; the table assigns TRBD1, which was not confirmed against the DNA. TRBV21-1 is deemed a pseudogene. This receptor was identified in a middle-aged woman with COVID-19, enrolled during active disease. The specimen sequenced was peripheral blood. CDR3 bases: TGTGCCAGCAGTAAAGGCTGTTGGACAGGGGGGTACTCTGGAAACACCATATATTTT. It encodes CASSKGCWTGGYSGNTIYF.